These T cell receptor beta chains were read from a single sample in a study of blood T cell repertoires in COVID-19. The repertoire was sequenced with immunoSEQ multiplex PCR; TCRdb's copy has only in-frame clones and lacks some. The table shows about 300,000 clones, with about 91% occurring only once. The sample taken for sequencing was peripheral blood. The receptor set was obtained from a woman aged 25 to 39 with COVID-19, enrolled during active disease. Both conserved end residues are trimmed from each CDR3. Clone size appears in some rows only: once, few, many, or a class for an expanded clone.

len: 11; v_gene: TRBV5-4; abundance: -; CDR3aa: ASTPTGSSGYT
len: 15; v_gene: TRBV5-5; abundance: -; CDR3aa: ASSLSFQGAPYNEQF
len: 12; v_gene: TRBV5-4; abundance: -; CDR3aa: ASSFISNTGELF
len: 12; v_gene: TRBV7-9; abundance: -; CDR3aa: ASSPRDRGPGYT
len: 13; v_gene: TRBV2; abundance: -; CDR3aa: ASSEVLGQPGELF
len: 11; v_gene: TRBV24-1; abundance: -; CDR3aa: ATSDWGGAGYT
len: 14; v_gene: TRBV19; abundance: -; CDR3aa: ASSMGQGVVGTEAF
len: 13; v_gene: TRBV19; abundance: -; CDR3aa: ASSRTSAWIDEQF
len: 14; v_gene: TRBV2; abundance: -; CDR3aa: ASSELEGEPGNTIY
len: 14; v_gene: TRBV4-2; abundance: -; CDR3aa: ASSQVLRVNTGELF
len: 14; v_gene: TRBV4-2; abundance: -; CDR3aa: ASSPTKQRGNQPQH
len: 14; v_gene: TRBV5-1; abundance: -; CDR3aa: ASSLAQGFSGNTIY
len: 10; v_gene: TRBV7-8; abundance: -; CDR3aa: ASSPGRDEQF
len: 12; v_gene: TRBV7-2; abundance: -; CDR3aa: ASSLGRMVEEAF
len: 11; v_gene: TRBV3-1/TRBV3-2; abundance: -; CDR3aa: ASSHLGDSSYT
len: 12; v_gene: TRBV5-3; abundance: -; CDR3aa: AYYSGGAEETQY
len: 12; v_gene: TRBV15; abundance: -; CDR3aa: ATSRQGAGEKLF
len: 13; v_gene: TRBV5-1; abundance: -; CDR3aa: ASSPRTEANYGYT
len: 13; v_gene: TRBV27; abundance: -; CDR3aa: ASSWWRGLGSPLH
len: 13; v_gene: TRBV29-1; abundance: -; CDR3aa: SVIQVLSSTDTQY
len: 13; v_gene: TRBV18; abundance: -; CDR3aa: ASSPGTGVYNEQF
len: 12; v_gene: TRBV29-1; abundance: -; CDR3aa: SVEAGQGRAEAF
len: 11; v_gene: TRBV3-1/TRBV3-2; abundance: -; CDR3aa: ASSQEEDNEQF
len: 12; v_gene: TRBV5-1; abundance: -; CDR3aa: ASSLDRRGTEAF
len: 16; v_gene: TRBV19; abundance: -; CDR3aa: ASSNSGTGGKSNSPLH
len: 11; v_gene: TRBV5-1; abundance: -; CDR3aa: ASSLVKGETQY
len: 12; v_gene: TRBV5-5; abundance: -; CDR3aa: ASSFGQGGYGYT
len: 10; v_gene: TRBV10-2; abundance: once; CDR3aa: ASRVIRGELF
len: 15; v_gene: TRBV20-1; abundance: -; CDR3aa: SASDEQGITTRQPQH
len: 14; v_gene: TRBV6-2/TRBV6-3; abundance: -; CDR3aa: ASSAHAGPSYNEQF
len: 14; v_gene: TRBV3-1/TRBV3-2; abundance: -; CDR3aa: ASSLVGSGVGNTIY
len: 11; v_gene: TRBV6-6; abundance: -; CDR3aa: ASSRDSQETQY
len: 14; v_gene: TRBV6-2/TRBV6-3; abundance: -; CDR3aa: ASSQETGEGLWPLH
len: 6; v_gene: TRBV5-1; abundance: once; CDR3aa: ASSYPS
len: 13; v_gene: TRBV6-1; abundance: few; CDR3aa: ASSEASGAAYEQY
len: 14; v_gene: TRBV30; abundance: -; CDR3aa: AWSATGTGGGNTIY
len: 12; v_gene: TRBV24-1; abundance: -; CDR3aa: ATSLTRQPNEQF
len: 11; v_gene: TRBV11-3; abundance: -; CDR3aa: ASSFEPRGAIY
len: 11; v_gene: TRBV5-5; abundance: -; CDR3aa: ASSLAGVNQAF
len: 12; v_gene: TRBV20-1; abundance: -; CDR3aa: SASNRAVGKEAF
len: 14; v_gene: TRBV30; abundance: few; CDR3aa: AWSGTRGAIYNEQF
len: 11; v_gene: TRBV4-2; abundance: -; CDR3aa: ASSQTRDYGYT
len: 9; v_gene: TRBV7-9; abundance: -; CDR3aa: ASSFNYEQY
len: 12; v_gene: TRBV21-1; abundance: -; CDR3aa: ASSRTTAGQPQH
len: 13; v_gene: TRBV19; abundance: -; CDR3aa: ASSMGTGGNTEAF
len: 10; v_gene: TRBV2; abundance: -; CDR3aa: ASNIGVGGYT
len: 11; v_gene: TRBV6-5; abundance: -; CDR3aa: ASGDTNTGELF
len: 11; v_gene: TRBV12-3/TRBV12-4; abundance: once; CDR3aa: ASSRDRHNEQF
len: 14; v_gene: TRBV9; abundance: few; CDR3aa: ASSVYRKADTDTQY
len: 14; v_gene: TRBV7-9; abundance: -; CDR3aa: ASSPKGGNMNTEAF
len: 14; v_gene: TRBV18; abundance: -; CDR3aa: ASSPVGRESNSPLH